This T cell receptor (beta chain) is drawn from a study of blood T cell repertoires in COVID-19. Produced via immunoSEQ multiplex PCR; TCRdb's table is partial and in-frame only. The sample has some 170,000 clones; roughly 87% are singletons. The CDR3 is 16 residues long. The germline V gene encodes CDR1 MNHEY and CDR2 SVGEGT. J gave up 1 base and V 6 bases, and 10 bases lay outside the gene matches. Input material: PBMCs or T cells enriched from blood (not recorded which). The gene calls are TRBV6-2 or TRBV6-3 and TRBJ2-3, with 7 bases identical to TRBD2. The TCR sequence derives from a human donor with acute COVID-19. The donor label of this sample is uncertain. For the CDR3, the DNA is TGTGCCAGCAGCCCCCTGGGGGGACTACGCACAGATACGCAGTATTTT. Amino acids: CASSPLGGLRTDTQYF.